The 10 T cell receptor beta chains given below trace back to one sample, sequenced in a study of post-analysis software for immune sequencing data. Their cognate antigens are unknown. Regarding the study as a whole: Five or six TRBV segments, TRBV5-6, TRBV5-1 and TRBV20-1 among them, were found more frequent in patients than controls.

Carried by the TCR beta cDNA libraries were unique molecular identifiers. TCRdb reprocessed the PCR reads via MiXCR and lists one record per CDR3 protein. The table lists just over 250,000 distinct CDR3 sequences, roughly a third of them singletons. Source material: blood. Receptor source: a girl aged 5 to 17 with multiple sclerosis.

This clonotype appeared many times. V is TRBV20-1 and J is TRBJ2-5, with 10 bases lining up with TRBD2. Germline-derived CDR1 and CDR2 are DFQATT and SNEGSKA (reference sequence). The CDR3 has 19 residues. Trimming at V came to 6 bases and at J to 0 bases, leaving 19 bases not matched to a gene. CDR3 protein: CSADTIYPSGGEYQETQYF. In DNA, the CDR3 is TGCAGTGCCGATACAATATACCCTAGCGGGGGCGAGTACCAAGAGACCCAGTACTTC.

The table lists this clonotype with a count of one. Mismatch with germline at one junction end may stem from a read error. The rearrangement joins TRBV7-8 to TRBJ2-4, with 8 bases aligning to TRBD1. Germline assignment: CDR1 SGHVS and CDR2 FQNEAQ. CDR3 length: 13 residues. CDR3 sequence: CVSSLQGGNIQYF. In DNA form, the CDR3 reads TGTGTCAGCAGCTTACAGGGGGGAAACATTCAGTACTTC.

This clonotype was counted between two and nine times. The chain recombines TRBV7-6 with TRBJ1-5, with D perhaps TRBD1 (5 bases). The ends were cut back, 5 bases at V and 5 bases at J, with 19 bases in the middle. Germline V gene sequence: CDR1 SGHVS, CDR2 FNYEAQ. The CDR3 is 16 residues long. The CDR3 DNA sequence: TGTGCCAGCAGCCGGGGGGGGAGGGGAGGATATCAGCCCCAGCATTTT. It yields the protein CASSRGGRGGYQPQHF. Supplemented by reference TRBV7-6 and TRBJ1-5, the full variable domain reads GAGVSQSPRYKVTKRGQDVALRCDPISGHVSLYWYRQALGQGPEFLTYFNYEAQQDKSGLPNDRFSAERPEGSISTLTIQRTEQRDSAMYRCASSRGGRGGYQPQHFGDGTRLSIL.

A remark on this clonotype: The junction departs from the called germline gene at one end, perhaps through a read error. The gene calls are TRBV4-1 and TRBJ2-5; no reliable D call. The last part of the DNA fits TRBJ2-4 better; the J call may be wrong. This CDR3 has 16 residues. Germline V CDR1 and CDR2: MGHRA, YSYEKL. The CDR3 sequence: CASSQGPRYSKNIQYF. In DNA, the CDR3 is TGCGCCAGCAGTCAAGGGCCACGGTATTCGAAAAACATTCAGTACTTC.

The V gene is TRBV6-1, the J gene TRBJ2-1; the D gene is possibly TRBD2 (6 bases). The CDR3 is 11 residues long. Germline values: CDR1 MNHNS, CDR2 SASEGT. V lost 7 bases to trimming and J lost 10 bases, with 11 bases between them. The CDR3: CASIRDSEQFF. Written as DNA, the CDR3 is TGTGCCAGCATCAGGGACTCGGAGCAGTTCTTC.

This chain uses TRBV20-1 with TRBJ2-2; no clear D gene. Looked up from germline, CDR1 is DFQATT and CDR2 is SNEGSKA (reference sequence). The CDR3 extends over 13 amino acids. Trimming pared 3 bases from V and 0 bases from J, leaving 5 bases between. The CDR3 reads CSASRANTGELFF. CDR3 in DNA: TGCAGTGCTAGTCGCGCGAACACCGGGGAGCTGTTTTTT.

V usage is TRBV19 and J usage is TRBJ2-7; D is tentatively TRBD1 or TRBD2 (5 bases each). This CDR3 region has 15 residues. CDR1 and CDR2 from the germline V gene are LNHDA and SQIVND (reference sequence). V was pared by 5 bases and J by 5 bases, with 19 bases between. Here the CDR3 DNA reads TGTGCCAGTAGTTCGGGACGGAAGGGCTCGGACGAGCAGTACTTC. It codes for CASSSGRKGSDEQYF.

As regards this clonotype: A much larger clone is a single base away; this may be a read error. The genes are TRBV7-6 and TRBJ1-2; possibly TRBD1 for D (5 bases). CDR1 is SGHVS and CDR2 is FNYEAQ in the germline V gene. Trimming removed 5 bases at V and 8 bases at J, with 18 bases between. The CDR3 sequence is 14 residues long. As DNA, the CDR3 is TGTGCCAGCAGCCTAGACCCCCAGGGATACGGCTACACCTTC. Amino acids: CASSLDPQGYGYTF. Complete variable domain (other parts from reference TRBV7-6 and TRBJ1-2): GAGVSQSPRYKVTKRGQDVALRCDPISGHVSLYWYRQALGQGPEFLTYFNYEAQQDKSGLPNDRFSAERPEGSISTLTIQRTEQRDSAMYRCASSLDPQGYGYTFGSGTRLTVV.

The table lists this clonotype with many counts. The chain couples TRBV6-5 to TRBJ2-3, with D perhaps matching TRBD2 (6 bases). The germline V gene has CDR1 MNHEY and CDR2 SVGAGI. V dropped 3 bases and J dropped 2 bases, with 12 bases sitting between them. The CDR3 loop spans 15 amino acids. The CDR3 nucleotides are TGTGCCAGCAGTTATGGTCGGAGGGACACAGATACGCAGTATTTT. Translating gives CASSYGRRDTDTQYF.

Remarks on this clonotype: An end of the junction does not agree with germline; a read error may underlie this. The J gene is TRBJ2-5, the V gene TRBV18; 8 nucleotides line up with TRBD2. The germline gives CDR1 KGHSH, CDR2 LQKENI. The length of the CDR3 is 16 residues. The CDR3 reads CASSPPSGVLQESQYF. In DNA form, the CDR3 reads TGTGCCAGCTCACCACCTAGCGGGGTCCTCCAAGAGTCCCAGTACTTC.